The clone carrying this T cell receptor (beta chain) was recorded many times. The target antigen is unknown. The sequence runs out 3 residues before the end of the CDR3; the remainder is reconstructed from the germline J gene. Method: immunoSEQ multiplex PCR; TCRdb's copy keeps in-frame clones and lacks some. The sample contains 60,000 to 75,000 clones, none of them singletons. This sample was included in a study of T cell clonality in common variable immunodeficiency. Broader study findings: Links between repertoire features and CVID complications were heterogeneity-limited.

Germline-derived CDR1 and CDR2 are MDHEN and SYDVKM. CDR3 length: 15 amino acids. V dropped 5 bases and J dropped 6; count of bases not matched to a gene: 9. J is TRBJ1-4 and V is TRBV28; 7 positions match TRBD1. Sequencing was performed on peripheral blood mononuclear cells. The TCR originated in a person aged 18 to 75 in good health. Incomplete CDR3 DNA: TGTGCCAGCAGTCCGACAGGGAAATTCTATGAAAAA. Its translation: CASSPTGKFYEK. The entire CDR3 reads CASSPTGKFYEKLFF.